The rows below give T cell receptor beta chains drawn from one sample of a study of cytomegalovirus exposure and HLA in healthy donors. Assay used: immunoSEQ multiplex PCR; TCRdb lists only in-frame clones, some missing. The data show 220,000 or so clones, with under 95% seen just once and approximately 1% held by the top ten. Sequencing was done on a sample of PBMCs. Receptors were obtained from a woman under 30 in good health and CMV-seronegative. CDR3s include the opening cysteine and the closing phenylalanine or tryptophan. D genes are given only for firm matches. The listing skips clone size in some rows; elsewhere it reads once, few, many or a size class.

d_call j_call clone_size v_call cdr3_aa cdr3_nt
TRBD1 TRBJ1-2 NA TRBV28 CASSLSRDRGFNNYGYTF TGTGCCAGCAGTTTATCCCGGGACAGGGGTTTCAATAACTATGGCTACACCTTC
NA TRBJ2-1 NA TRBV27 CASSLMSRGYNEQFF TGTGCCAGCAGTTTAATGTCTAGGGGTTACAATGAGCAGTTCTTC
NA TRBJ2-7 few TRBV2 CASSVNEQYF TGTGCCAGCAGTGTAAACGAGCAGTACTTC
TRBD1 TRBJ2-7 NA TRBV5-5 CASSFRDSLYEQYF TGTGCCAGCAGCTTCCGGGACAGCCTTTACGAGCAGTACTTC
TRBD2 TRBJ2-7 NA TRBV7-9 CASSLGGVGNQGTYEQYF TGTGCCAGCAGCTTGGGAGGGGTCGGAAACCAAGGTACCTACGAGCAGTACTTC
TRBD2 TRBJ2-2 NA TRBV7-9 CASSRGTSGLNTGELFF TGTGCCAGCAGCCGCGGGACTAGCGGACTGAACACCGGGGAGCTGTTTTTT
NA TRBJ1-2 NA TRBV2 CASSESGDYGYTF TGTGCCAGCAGTGAGTCCGGGGACTATGGCTACACCTTC
TRBD1 TRBJ2-5 NA TRBV7-9 CASIRQGRETQYF TGTGCCAGCATCCGACAGGGCCGAGAGACCCAGTACTTC
NA TRBJ1-2 NA TRBV5-1 CASSLAAVPGGYTF TGCGCCAGCAGCTTGGCAGCGGTCCCGGGAGGCTACACCTTC
TRBD2 TRBJ2-2 NA TRBV28 CASSLLRELPWGRDVGELFF TGTGCCAGCAGTTTACTGCGGGAGCTCCCGTGGGGCCGGGACGTCGGGGAGCTGTTTTTT
NA TRBJ2-2 once TRBV28 CASSAARPGELFF TGTGCCAGCAGCGCCGCGCGGCCCGGGGAGCTGTTTTTT
TRBD2 TRBJ2-1 NA TRBV18 CASSPRTSGTIQGEQFF TGTGCCAGCTCACCACGGACTAGCGGGACTATCCAGGGTGAGCAGTTCTTC
NA TRBJ2-5 NA TRBV6-6 CASRMDSQETQYF TGTGCCAGCAGGATGGACAGCCAAGAGACCCAGTACTTC
NA TRBJ2-1 NA TRBV7-3 CASSLGEARGNEQFF TGTGCCAGCAGCTTAGGGGAAGCTCGGGGCAATGAGCAGTTCTTC
NA TRBJ2-6 NA TRBV2 CASSLYRSSPGANVLTF TGTGCCAGCAGTTTGTACAGATCCAGCCCTGGGGCCAACGTCCTGACTTTC
NA TRBJ1-2 NA TRBV19 CASLRAWGTSQGYTF TGTGCCAGTCTACGGGCCTGGGGGACATCTCAGGGCTACACCTTC
NA TRBJ1-4 NA TRBV15 CATSRSSVEKLFF TGTGCCACCAGCAGAAGCTCCGTAGAAAAACTGTTTTTT
NA TRBJ2-1 NA TRBV6-4 CASSDSNSGDNEQFF TGTGCCAGCAGTGACTCGAACTCCGGGGACAATGAGCAGTTCTTC
NA TRBJ1-1 NA TRBV5-1 CASSLKEEAFF TGCGCCAGCAGCTTGAAGGAGGAAGCTTTCTTT
NA TRBJ1-1 NA TRBV5-1 CASSREQGVAEAFF TGCGCCAGCAGCAGAGAACAGGGCGTAGCTGAAGCTTTCTTT
NA TRBJ1-2 many TRBV27 CASSPLLQGTGGYTF TGTGCCAGCAGTCCGCTACTCCAGGGTACGGGTGGCTACACCTTC
TRBD1 TRBJ1-1 NA TRBV19 CASSLQGASTEAFF TGTGCCAGTAGCCTACAGGGGGCATCCACTGAAGCTTTCTTT
TRBD1 TRBJ2-7 NA TRBV5-6 CASSLDGTGEREQYF TGTGCCAGCAGCTTGGATGGGACAGGGGAACGCGAGCAGTACTTC
NA TRBJ2-7 many TRBV30 CAWRRPQESSSYEQYF TGTGCCTGGAGACGACCTCAGGAATCAAGCTCCTACGAGCAGTACTTC
NA TRBJ2-1 NA TRBV29-1 CRVEGGEGSYNEQFF TGCAGGGTAGAGGGGGGGGAGGGTTCCTACAATGAGCAGTTCTTC
NA TRBJ1-1 NA TRBV27 CASSYAQGFATEAFF TGTGCCAGCAGTTACGCACAGGGCTTTGCCACTGAAGCTTTCTTT
TRBD2 TRBJ2-2 NA TRBV5-1 CASRRERDTGELFF TGCGCCAGCAGGCGGGAGCGGGACACCGGGGAGCTGTTTTTT